Given below is one T cell receptor (beta chain) in context. This clone's antigen is unknown. The record has no base qualities; no much larger clone is one base away. This sample was taken from a study of blood T cell repertoires in COVID-19 (dated by TCRdb to the early 2020s). About the study as a whole: Samples covering the acute and convalescent phases of COVID-19 were provided by collaborators in the United States, Italy and Spain. The dataset comprised deeply sampled blood TCRbeta repertoires from subjects exposed to, actively infected with, or recovered from COVID-19. Where available, HLA class I and class II types were taken from metadata supplied by the sample provider and were not determined by assay-based typing. The prospective study material was composed of cDNA or gDNA derived from T cells, B-cell-depleted T cells, or PBMCs. The repertoires were released in a freely available public database meant as a resource for research on the immune response to SARS-CoV-2. The sample metadata nearly always contained a de-identified subject ID, COVID-19 status, age in years and sex. The samples were drawn from the first 160 participants of the ongoing ImmuneRACE study and from over a thousand subjects provided by 6 global collaborators.

The germline V gene (reference sequence) gives CDR1 as LNHNV and CDR2 as YYDKDF. Spanning cysteine to phenylalanine, the CDR3 consists of 13 amino acids. The sequence is cut down to CDR3 DNA, 39 bases in frame from base 1. The junction carries 12 bases between V and J, which are trimmed by 4 bases and 6 bases respectively. Collaborating institutions collected whole blood in K2EDTA tubes following their own protocols. For TCRbeta analysis, collaborators shipped samples as frozen whole blood, isolated PBMCs, or DNA extracted from either of those sample types. TCRbeta CDR3 regions were amplified from genomic DNA by means of the immunoSEQ Assay, a bias-controlled multiplex PCR. Per the original workflow: Within the assay, amplification of reference gene primers was used to estimate how many nucleated cells each sample contained. To quantify the absolute abundance of each unique TCRbeta CDR3 rearrangement, sequence reads were collapsed and filtered. For each sample, productive Simpson clonality was calculated as the square root of Simpson's diversity index across productive rearrangements. Not all clones reach the TCRdb copy of this immuneACCESS table, which keeps in-frame sequences only. Checked studies attribute under half of the gap to unresolved V genes and leave the rest unexplained. V and J calls and clone size are those listed in that table; D and trimming were worked out from the DNA. In this sample the table shows a few hundred thousand clones, around 90% of which occur a single time. The leading ten clones occupy almost 9.5% of the sample.

General conclusions and limits of the study: How much clinical and demographic metadata was included differed by source and by participant, and the metadata was provided uncurated.

The sequence was collected from a man younger than 35 with active or convalescent COVID-19. Sequenced material: peripheral blood. The chain uses TRBV15 and TRBJ1-2, with no confidently assigned D gene. The DNA sequence reads TGTGCCACCAGCAAGGAGCCAGCGGATGGCTACACCTTC. It specifies CATSKEPADGYTF. Joined to the reference TRBV15 and TRBJ1-2 proteins, this CDR3 gives the full variable domain: DAMVIQNPRYQVTQFGKPVTLSCSQTLNHNVMYWYQQKSSQAPKLLFHYYDKDFNNEADTPDNFQSRRPNTSFCFLDIRSPGLGDTAMYLCATSKEPADGYTFGSGTRLTVV.